A single sample gave rise to the 26 T cell receptor beta chains below, sequenced in a study of blood T cell repertoires in COVID-19. Sequenced by immunoSEQ multiplex PCR; TCRdb stores in-frame clones only, minus some. The table includes about 210,000 clones, 84% detected once. Material for sequencing was peripheral blood. These receptor sequences come from a woman older than 75 with COVID-19, enrolled during active disease.

The rearrangement joins TRBV6-6 to TRBJ1-2; 11 nucleotides line up with TRBD1. The CDR3 is made up of 16 amino acids. V trimming: 5 bases; J trimming: 7 bases; junction bases outside the gene matches: 12. Germline V CDR1 and CDR2: MNHNY, SVGAGI (reference sequence). CDR3 DNA sequence: TGTGCCAGCAGTCCCCCGTTAGGGACAGGGGGAGGTGGCTACACCTTC. It yields the protein CASSPPLGTGGGGYTF.

This clone was observed a few times. The chain uses TRBV18 and TRBJ1-1; D remains ambiguous. The CDR3 consists of 14 residues. The V gene lost 3 bases and the J gene lost 5 bases, with 13 bases spanning the gap. The germline V gene has CDR1 KGHSH and CDR2 LQKENI. The chain's CDR3 is CASSPVLRSTEAFF. The CDR3 region has the DNA TGTGCCAGCTCACCGGTACTCAGGTCGACTGAAGCTTTCTTT.

J is TRBJ2-7 and V is TRBV6-6; a possible D gene is TRBD1 (6 bases). The CDR3 has 15 amino acids. V was cut by 6 bases and J by 2 bases, with 17 bases left in between. Germline V CDR1 and CDR2: MNHNY, SVGAGI (reference sequence). The CDR3 spells CASSPLEGQTYEQYF. The CDR3 region has the DNA TGTGCCAGCAGCCCACTAGAAGGACAGACCTACGAGCAGTACTTC.

This clone appeared a few times. V gene TRBV19 combines with J gene TRBJ2-5, with 9 bases fitting TRBD2. The CDR3 consists of 14 residues. Germline CDR1 is LNHDA and CDR2 is SQIVND (reference sequence). With V trimmed by 4 bases and J by 1 base, 1 base remained unmatched. CDR3 region: CASSKRGAQETQYF. The CDR3 bases are TGTGCCAGTAGTAAGCGGGGGGCCCAAGAGACCCAGTACTTC.

The J gene is TRBJ2-3, the V gene TRBV5-1; D is perhaps TRBD2 (6 bases). Germline CDR1 SGHRS, CDR2 YFSETQ. The germline V and J ends were trimmed by 0 bases and 0 bases, with 11 bases remaining between them. The CDR3 is 16 residues long. The DNA for the CDR3 is TGCGCCAGCAGCTTGGCCGGGGGAATCAGCACAGATACGCAGTATTTT. Translating gives CASSLAGGISTDTQYF. The full variable domain, rest sourced from reference TRBV5-1 and TRBJ2-3, is KAGVTQTPRYLIKTRGQQVTLSCSPISGHRSVSWYQQTPGQGLQFLFEYFSETQRNKGNFPGRFSGRQFSNSRSEMNVSTLELGDSALYLCASSLAGGISTDTQYFGPGTRLTVL.

This chain joins TRBV9 and TRBJ2-7; TRBD2 aligns across 10 bases. In germline, CDR1 is SGDLS, CDR2 YYNGEE. There are 14 residues in the CDR3. Trimming cost V 2 bases and J 4 bases; bases outside gene matches: 3. The CDR3 DNA is TGTGCCAGCAGCGTGTCTAGCGGGAGTTACGAGCAGTACTTC. As protein: CASSVSSGSYEQYF.

The rearrangement uses TRBV28 and TRBJ1-2; D gene unclear. The V and J ends lost 6 bases and 8 bases respectively, with 19 bases between them. This CDR3 region has 14 residues. Germline values: CDR1 MDHEN, CDR2 SYDVKM. DNA of the CDR3: TGTGCCAGCAGCGATCCCTGGCAGGCCAGGGGCTACACCTTC. This translates into CASSDPWQARGYTF.

This clone came up once. This rearrangement joins TRBV27 to TRBJ1-1, with D uncertain. The ends were cut back, 6 bases at V and 3 bases at J, with 5 bases in the middle. Looked up from germline, CDR1 is MNHEY and CDR2 is SMNVEV (reference sequence). The CDR3 is 11 residues long. The CDR3 sequence is CASRLDTEAFF. The CDR3 coding sequence is TGTGCCAGCAGACTGGACACTGAAGCTTTCTTT.

The V call is TRBV4-2, the J call TRBJ2-1; D gene unclear. This CDR3 is 12 amino acids long. The germline V gene encodes CDR1 LGHNA and CDR2 YNFKEQ. V was clipped by 2 bases and J by 8 bases, with 7 bases between them. The CDR3 is CASSQSTYEQFF. CDR3 bases: TGTGCCAGCAGCCAATCGACTTATGAGCAGTTCTTC.

CDR3 amino acids: CARGDRVTETQYF. In nucleotides, the CDR3 is TGTGCCAGGGGGGACAGGGTTACAGAGACCCAGTACTTC. This chain joins TRBV6-5 and TRBJ2-5, with 9 bases fitting TRBD1. The junction had 6 bases not matched to a gene; V was cut back by 9 bases and J by 4 bases. CDR3 size: 13 residues. Per the germline V gene, CDR1 is MNHEY and CDR2 is SVGAGI.

Only one count was recorded for this clone. CDR3 sequence: CASSQERVTGELFF. The CDR3 DNA sequence: TGCGCCAGCAGCCAAGAGAGGGTTACCGGGGAGCTGTTTTTT. The chain carries TRBV4-1 and TRBJ2-2; possible D gene TRBD2, 5 bases. Germline V gives CDR1 MGHRA, CDR2 YSYEKL. CDR3 length: 14 residues. V was cut by 0 bases and J by 5 bases, with 7 bases left in between.

The chain recombines TRBV7-2 with TRBJ2-7; a weak D match, TRBD1 (6 bases). V dropped 5 bases and J dropped 6 bases, with 17 bases sitting between them. The CDR3 is made up of 14 amino acids. Germline CDR1 is SGHTA and CDR2 is FQGNSA. The CDR3 here is CASSPHGTQVEQYF. CDR3 coding DNA: TGTGCCAGCAGCCCCCACGGGACACAAGTCGAGCAGTACTTC.

The genes are TRBV18 and TRBJ2-1, with TRBD1 identical over 9 bases. The germline gives CDR1 KGHSH, CDR2 LQKENI. This CDR3 has 16 residues. The V and J ends lost 3 bases and 8 bases, in that order; junction bases with no gene match: 11. The DNA for the CDR3 is TGTGCCAGCTCACCGTCACAGGGGGCGTCCCAGGATGAGCAGTTCTTC. This codes for CASSPSQGASQDEQFF.

The V gene is TRBV11-2, the J gene TRBJ1-3; D might be TRBD1 (5 bases). The CDR3 covers 15 residues. The V gene lost 5 bases and the J gene lost 0 bases, with 11 bases spanning the gap. Germline values: CDR1 SGHAT, CDR2 FQNNGV. CDR3 DNA: TGTGCCAGCAGCATCGACAGTCTCTCTGGAAACACCATATATTTT. It specifies CASSIDSLSGNTIYF.

V is TRBV12-5 and J is TRBJ1-1; D remains unclear. This CDR3 region has 10 residues. V was pared by 3 bases and J by 6 bases, with 2 bases between. The germline CDR1 and CDR2 sequences are LGHNT and FRNRAP. The CDR3, as DNA: TGTGCTAGTGGTTTCGCTGAAGCTTTCTTT. This sequence encodes CASGFAEAFF.

The chain combines TRBV4-1 with TRBJ1-3; a possible D gene is TRBD1 (6 bases). Between the trimmed V and J ends, which lost 3 bases and 2 bases, there was a span of 20 bases. The CDR3 loop spans 18 amino acids. Germline CDR1 reads MGHRA; CDR2 reads YSYEKL. Here the CDR3 DNA reads TGCGCCAGCAGCCACCCCGGACAGTTTCCCGGAACTGGAAACACCATATATTTT. Its protein product is CASSHPGQFPGTGNTIYF.

The genes are TRBV19 and TRBJ1-1; D unresolved. V lost 5 bases to trimming and J lost 1 base, with 17 bases between them. Germline-derived CDR1 and CDR2 are LNHDA and SQIVND (reference sequence). The length of the CDR3 is 16 residues. The CDR3 reads CASSPPGGLSNTEAFF. The CDR3 nucleotides read TGTGCCAGTAGTCCGCCGGGTGGACTTTCGAACACTGAAGCTTTCTTT.

V is TRBV28 and J is TRBJ1-2; 7 bases agree with TRBD1. Unmatched junction bases numbered 3, after V lost 6 bases and J lost 2 bases. CDR1 and CDR2 (germline): MDHEN, SYDVKM. The CDR3 extends over 13 amino acids. This CDR3 is CASRPGQNYGYTF. CDR3 sequence (DNA): TGTGCCAGCAGACCGGGACAGAACTATGGCTACACCTTC.

The DNA of the CDR3 is TGTGCCAGCAGCACGAGCTCCTATAATTCACCCCTCCACTTT. This codes for CASSTSSYNSPLHF. The V and J genes are TRBV5-4 and TRBJ1-6, with D unclear. This CDR3 has 14 amino acids. Trimming cost V 4 bases and J 0 bases, with 5 bases left between them. Germline lookup yields CDR1 SGHNT and CDR2 YYREEE (reference sequence).

The chain recombines TRBV5-1 with TRBJ2-7, with a tentative D call TRBD2 (5 bases). Germline values: CDR1 SGHRS, CDR2 YFSETQ. There are 12 residues in the CDR3. Trimming stripped 0 bases from V and 7 bases from J, with 8 bases between. CDR3 sequence: CASSLGGEEQYF. In nucleotides, the CDR3 is TGCGCCAGCAGCTTGGGTGGGGAGGAGCAGTACTTC.

J is TRBJ1-2 and V is TRBV10-2; D ambiguous. Germline V gene data show CDR1 as WSHSY and CDR2 as SAAADI. V lost 7 bases, J lost 0 bases, and 9 bases lay in between. The CDR3 length is 13 residues. The CDR3 loop reads CASTASANYGYTF. CDR3 DNA sequence: TGCGCCAGCACCGCGAGTGCTAACTATGGCTACACCTTC.

The rearrangement joins TRBV6-4 to TRBJ1-5; D might be TRBD1 (5 bases). From germline, CDR1 is MRHNA and CDR2 SNTAGT. V lost 3 bases to trimming and J lost 5 bases, with 14 bases between them. This CDR3 region has 15 residues. CDR3 in amino acids: CASSDGGEFHQPQHF. As DNA, the CDR3 is TGTGCCAGCAGTGATGGGGGGGAGTTTCATCAGCCCCAGCATTTT.

The chain employs TRBV15 and TRBJ2-7; D is perhaps TRBD2 (5 bases). Trimming removed 0 bases at V and 7 bases at J, with 13 bases between. Per the germline V gene, CDR1 is LNHNV and CDR2 is YYDKDF (reference sequence). The length of the CDR3 is 14 residues. The CDR3 is CATSRDQGGGEQYF. The DNA for the CDR3 is TGTGCCACCAGCAGAGATCAAGGAGGCGGGGAGCAGTACTTC.

The rearrangement uses TRBV2 and TRBJ1-1; D unresolved. This CDR3 has 14 amino acids. The V end lost 3 bases, the J end lost 0 bases, and 8 bases lay between the germline ends. Germline V lookup: CDR1 SNHLY, CDR2 FYNNEI. The DNA of the CDR3 is TGTGCCAGCAGTGATCCAGGCATGAACACTGAAGCTTTCTTT. Translated: CASSDPGMNTEAFF.

This chain uses TRBV18 with TRBJ2-1; 8 nucleotides agree with TRBD1. Unmatched junction bases numbered 17, after V lost 4 bases and J lost 9 bases. Germline-derived CDR1 and CDR2 are KGHSH and LQKENI. This CDR3 comprises 17 residues. CDR3 residues: CASSLTGPGGAVSEQFF. In DNA form, the CDR3 reads TGTGCCAGCTCACTAACGGGGCCAGGGGGCGCAGTAAGTGAGCAGTTCTTC.

This clone was counted once. CDR3 sequence: CASSQEGFRARQGAKNIQYF. The CDR3 region has the DNA TGCGCCAGCAGCCAAGAAGGTTTTCGGGCGAGACAGGGAGCCAAAAACATTCAGTACTTC. The V call is TRBV4-1, the J call TRBJ2-4; TRBD1 matches at 7 bases. Germline-derived CDR1 and CDR2 are MGHRA and YSYEKL. V was clipped by 0 bases and J by 0 bases; unmatched bases: 14. The CDR3 contains 20 residues.